This T cell receptor beta chain stems from a study of vaccination effects on CD4 cells after COVID-19. Sequencing was performed with immunoSEQ multiplex PCR; in TCRdb, only in-frame clones are kept and a portion is missing. The sample consists of about 38,000 clones, around 70% of them appearing once. Trimming removed 6 bases from V and 5 bases from J; junction bases left unmatched: 2. The germline CDR1 and CDR2 sequences are MNHEY and SVGAGI. CDR3 size: 13 residues. The ViraFEST assay expanded antigen-specific CD4+ T cells with viral peptide pools before sequencing. Culture proceeded for 10 days, and CD4+ T cells were then isolated. Recipients of the vaccine had no prior SARS-CoV-2 infection and negative nucleocapsid antibodies. Remarks on this clone: Its cognate antigen is unknown.

The TCR originated in a human donor who received a COVID-19 vaccine. The chain recombines TRBV6-5 with TRBJ2-7; 12 positions match TRBD1. The starting material was CD4+ T cells from PBMCs cultured with SARS-CoV-2 spike peptides, obtained before COVID-19 vaccination. CDR3 region: CASRGDRGHEQYF. The CDR3, as DNA: TGTGCCAGCAGGGGGGACAGGGGGCACGAGCAGTACTTC.